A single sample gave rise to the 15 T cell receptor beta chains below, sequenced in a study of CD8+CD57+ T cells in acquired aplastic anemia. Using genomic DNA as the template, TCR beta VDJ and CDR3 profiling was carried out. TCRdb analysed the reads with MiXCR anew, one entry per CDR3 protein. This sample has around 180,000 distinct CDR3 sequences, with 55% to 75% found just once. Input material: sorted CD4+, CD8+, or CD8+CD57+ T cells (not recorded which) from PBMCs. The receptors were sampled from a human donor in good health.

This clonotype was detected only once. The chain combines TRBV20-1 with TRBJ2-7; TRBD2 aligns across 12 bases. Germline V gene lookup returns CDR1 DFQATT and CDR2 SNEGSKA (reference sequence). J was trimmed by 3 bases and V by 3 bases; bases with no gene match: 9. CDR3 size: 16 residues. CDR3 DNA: TGCAGTGCTAGGCCGCGACTAGCGGGGGAGATCTACGAGCAGTACTTC. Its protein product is CSARPRLAGEIYEQYF.

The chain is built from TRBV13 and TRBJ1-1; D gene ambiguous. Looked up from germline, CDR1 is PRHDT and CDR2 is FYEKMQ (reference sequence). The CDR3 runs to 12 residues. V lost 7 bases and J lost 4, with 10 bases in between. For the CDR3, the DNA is TGTGCCAGCACCAGTGGGGTCACTGAAGCTTTCTTT. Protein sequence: CASTSGVTEAFF.

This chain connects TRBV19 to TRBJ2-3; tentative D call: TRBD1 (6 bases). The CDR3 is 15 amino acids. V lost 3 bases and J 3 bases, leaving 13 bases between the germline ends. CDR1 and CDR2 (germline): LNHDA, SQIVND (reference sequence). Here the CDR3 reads CASSMRGHPTDTQYF. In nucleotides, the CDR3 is TGTGCCAGTAGTATGAGGGGACACCCTACAGATACGCAGTATTTT.

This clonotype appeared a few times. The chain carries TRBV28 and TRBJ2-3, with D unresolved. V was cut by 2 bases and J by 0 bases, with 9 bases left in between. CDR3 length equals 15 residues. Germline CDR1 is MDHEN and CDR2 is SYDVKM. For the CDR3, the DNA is TGTGCCAGCAGTTTAGTCCGGCCTAGCACAGATACGCAGTATTTT. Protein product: CASSLVRPSTDTQYF.

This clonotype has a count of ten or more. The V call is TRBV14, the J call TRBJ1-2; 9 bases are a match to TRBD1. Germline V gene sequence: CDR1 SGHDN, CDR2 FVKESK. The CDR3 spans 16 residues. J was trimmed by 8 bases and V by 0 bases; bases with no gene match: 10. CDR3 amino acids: CASSQDGWTGVGGYTF. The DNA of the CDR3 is TGTGCCAGCAGCCAAGATGGGTGGACAGGGGTCGGAGGCTACACCTTC. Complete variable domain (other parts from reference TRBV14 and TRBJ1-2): EAGVTQFPSHSVIEKGQTVTLRCDPISGHDNLYWYRRVMGKEIKFLLHFVKESKQDESGMPNNRFLAERTGGTYSTLKVQPAELEDSGVYFCASSQDGWTGVGGYTFGSGTRLTVV.

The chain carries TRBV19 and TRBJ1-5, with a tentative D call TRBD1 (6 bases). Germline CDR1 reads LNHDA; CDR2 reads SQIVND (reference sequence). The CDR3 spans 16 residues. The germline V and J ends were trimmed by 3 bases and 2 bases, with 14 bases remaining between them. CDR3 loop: CASSILRTARNQPQHF. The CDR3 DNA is TGTGCCAGTAGTATTTTAAGGACAGCTCGCAATCAGCCCCAGCATTTT.

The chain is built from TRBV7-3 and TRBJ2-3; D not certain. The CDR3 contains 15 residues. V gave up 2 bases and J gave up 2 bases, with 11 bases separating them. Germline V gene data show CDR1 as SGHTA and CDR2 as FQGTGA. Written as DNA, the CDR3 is TGTGCCAGCAGCTTAGGCCGGGCCTACACAGATACGCAGTATTTT. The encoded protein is CASSLGRAYTDTQYF.

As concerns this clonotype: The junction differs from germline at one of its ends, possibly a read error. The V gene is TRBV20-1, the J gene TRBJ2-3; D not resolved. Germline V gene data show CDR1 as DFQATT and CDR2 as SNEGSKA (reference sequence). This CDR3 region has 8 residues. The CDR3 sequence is CSARSQAF. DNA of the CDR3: TGCAGTGCTAGGAGTCAGGCTTTT.

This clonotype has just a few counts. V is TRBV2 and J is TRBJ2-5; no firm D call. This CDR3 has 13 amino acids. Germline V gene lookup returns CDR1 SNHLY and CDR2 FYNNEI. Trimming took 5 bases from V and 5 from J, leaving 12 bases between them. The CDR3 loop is CASSREIAETQYF. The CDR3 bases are TGTGCCAGCAGTAGAGAGATCGCGGAGACCCAGTACTTC. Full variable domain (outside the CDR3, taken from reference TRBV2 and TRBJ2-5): EPEVTQTPSHQVTQMGQEVILRCVPISNHLYFYWYRQILGQKVEFLVSFYNNEISEKSEIFDDQFSVERPDGSNFTLKIRSTKLEDSAMYFCASSREIAETQYFGPGTRLLVL.

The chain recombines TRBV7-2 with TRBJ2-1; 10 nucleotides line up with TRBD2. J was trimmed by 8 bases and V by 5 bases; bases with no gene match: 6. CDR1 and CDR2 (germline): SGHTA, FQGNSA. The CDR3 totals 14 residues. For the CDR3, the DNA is TGTGCCAGCAGCCCTAGCGGGAGTGTGGATGAGCAGTTCTTC. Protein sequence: CASSPSGSVDEQFF.

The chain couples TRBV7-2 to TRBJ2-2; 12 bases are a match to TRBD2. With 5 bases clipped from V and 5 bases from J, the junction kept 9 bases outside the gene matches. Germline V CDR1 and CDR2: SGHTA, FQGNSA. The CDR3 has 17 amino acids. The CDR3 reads CASSPLAGGLRTGELFF. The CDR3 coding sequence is TGTGCCAGCAGCCCTCTAGCGGGGGGGCTCAGAACCGGGGAGCTGTTTTTT.

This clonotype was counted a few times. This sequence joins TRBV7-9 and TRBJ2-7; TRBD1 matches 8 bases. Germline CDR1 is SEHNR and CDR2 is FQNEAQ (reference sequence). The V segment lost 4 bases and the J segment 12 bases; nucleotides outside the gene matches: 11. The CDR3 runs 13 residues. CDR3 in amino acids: CASSSSSTGTGYF. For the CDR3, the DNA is TGTGCCAGCAGCTCAAGCTCCACCGGGACAGGGTACTTC.

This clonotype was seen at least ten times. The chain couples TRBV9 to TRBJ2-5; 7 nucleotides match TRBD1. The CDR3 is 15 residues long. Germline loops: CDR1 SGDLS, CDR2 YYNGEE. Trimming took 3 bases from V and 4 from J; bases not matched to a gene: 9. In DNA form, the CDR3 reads TGTGCCAGCAGCGCTGGGACAGAAGGATTAGAGACCCAGTACTTC. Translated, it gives CASSAGTEGLETQYF.

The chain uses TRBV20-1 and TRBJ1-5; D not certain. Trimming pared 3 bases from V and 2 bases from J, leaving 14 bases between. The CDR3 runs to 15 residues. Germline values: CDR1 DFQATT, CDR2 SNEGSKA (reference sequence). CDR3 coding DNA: TGCAGTGCTAGTGTCGTCCCAGAGGGCAATCAGCCCCAGCATTTT. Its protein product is CSASVVPEGNQPQHF.

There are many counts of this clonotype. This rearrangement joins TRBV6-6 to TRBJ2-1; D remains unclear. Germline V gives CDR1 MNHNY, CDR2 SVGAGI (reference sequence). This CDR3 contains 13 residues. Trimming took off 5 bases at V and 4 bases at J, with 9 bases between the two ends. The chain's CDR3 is CASSPDSYNEQFF. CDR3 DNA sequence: TGTGCCAGCAGTCCCGACTCGTACAATGAGCAGTTCTTC.